Each of the 23 T cell receptor beta chains below was sequenced from the same sample in a study of T cells after yellow fever vaccination. TCRdb ran MiXCR on the 5' RACE reads and lists one entry per CDR3 protein. The sample includes around 53,000 distinct CDR3 sequences, less than 8.5% of them seen just once. Source: CD8+ T cells not binding an NS4B(214-222) dextramer, sorted from PBMCs, taken roughly seven weeks after the first yellow fever vaccination. Source of these receptors: a man between 18 and 29 years old who received the YFV17D yellow fever vaccine.

This clonotype was recorded many times. This chain joins TRBV12-3 or TRBV12-4 and TRBJ2-7; 7 nucleotides line up with TRBD1. The CDR3 sequence is 12 residues long. With V trimmed by 5 bases and J by 3 bases, 1 base remained unmatched. The CDR3: CASSTGVYEQYF. CDR3 bases: TGTGCCAGCAGTACAGGGGTCTACGAGCAGTACTTC.

In its sample, this clonotype was seen many times. V gene TRBV23-1 combines with J gene TRBJ2-5; D is undetermined. TRBV23-1 is an ORF for which the function is uncertain. V was trimmed by 5 bases and J by 3 bases, leaving 13 bases between them. This CDR3 spans 14 amino acids. CDR3 nucleotide sequence: TGCGCCAGCAGTTTTCGGACGGATGAAGAGACCCAGTACTTC. Protein: CASSFRTDEETQYF.

This clonotype was observed at least ten times. V is TRBV4-2 and J is TRBJ2-3; maybe TRBD2 (5 bases). The germline gives CDR1 LGHNA, CDR2 YNFKEQ. This CDR3 contains 16 residues. V was pared by 1 base and J by 2 bases, with 13 bases between. The CDR3 DNA reads TGTGCCAGCAGCCAAGGCCAGCGGCCCATCACAGATACGCAGTATTTT. Residues: CASSQGQRPITDTQYF.

This clonotype was picked up many times. The CDR3 protein is CASSFNSNTEAFF. DNA for the CDR3: TGTGCCAGCAGTTTCAACTCGAACACTGAAGCTTTCTTT. The chain couples TRBV12-3 or TRBV12-4 to TRBJ1-1; D unresolved. V shed 3 bases and J shed 1 base, with 6 bases lying between them. CDR3 length: 13 residues.

The chain joins TRBV10-3 to TRBJ2-6; D perhaps matches TRBD1 (5 bases). CDR1 and CDR2 (germline): ENHRY, SYGVKD. This CDR3 region has 16 residues. Trimming took off 3 bases at V and 0 bases at J, with 9 bases between the two ends. This CDR3 reads CAISDRRASGANVLTF. The CDR3 nucleotides are TGTGCCATCAGTGATCGCAGGGCCTCTGGGGCCAACGTCCTGACTTTC.

The rearrangement links TRBV29-1 to TRBJ2-5; the D call may be TRBD1 or TRBD2 (5 bases each). The CDR3 covers 15 residues. CDR1 SQVTM and CDR2 ANQGSEA come from the germline V gene. Deletions cut 6 bases from V and 5 bases from J, with 22 bases between. The CDR3 region has the DNA TGCAGCGTGGAGGCCAGGGCTTTAAGGGCCGAGACCCAGTACTTC. As protein: CSVEARALRAETQYF.

This clonotype was observed at least ten times. The chain carries TRBV7-9 and TRBJ1-1; possibly TRBD1 for D (6 bases). From germline, CDR1 is SEHNR and CDR2 FQNEAQ (reference sequence). The CDR3 has 15 residues. V was pared by 2 bases and J by 3 bases, with 13 bases between. In nucleotides, the CDR3 is TGTGCCAGCAGCTTAATGCTGGGGGCACACACTGAAGCTTTCTTT. The encoded protein is CASSLMLGAHTEAFF.

V usage is TRBV7-2 and J usage is TRBJ2-2, with D perhaps matching TRBD1 (5 bases). CDR3 size: 14 residues. The germline gives CDR1 SGHTA, CDR2 FQGNSA. Deletions cut 5 bases from V and 4 bases from J, with 11 bases between. CDR3 nucleotide sequence: TGTGCCAGCAGCCTGGCAGGGTCCACCGGGGAGCTGTTTTTT. Residues: CASSLAGSTGELFF.

About this clonotype: One base away lies a much larger clone, so this may be a sequencing read error. V and J are TRBV12-3 or TRBV12-4 and TRBJ2-7; 7 bases are shared with TRBD2. The CDR3 totals 15 residues. This chain's CDR3 is CASSSGGPSSYEQCF. Written as DNA, the CDR3 is TGTGCCAGCAGTTCGGGAGGTCCATCCTCCTACGAGCAGTGCTTC.

This clonotype was observed at least ten times. The chain uses TRBV27 and TRBJ2-2, with 13 bases lining up with TRBD2. The CDR3 consists of 17 residues. V trimming: 4 bases; J trimming: 7 bases; junction bases outside the gene matches: 9. In germline, CDR1 is MNHEY, CDR2 SMNVEV (reference sequence). CDR3 loop: CASSSRLAGGPYGELFF. CDR3 nucleotide sequence: TGTGCCAGCAGTTCCCGACTAGCGGGGGGACCTTACGGGGAGCTGTTTTTT.

A few counts support this clonotype. The V and J genes are TRBV20-1 and TRBJ2-1, with 8 bases matching TRBD2. The V and J ends lost 3 bases and 1 base, in that order; junction bases with no gene match: 8. Germline V gene lookup returns CDR1 DFQATT and CDR2 SNEGSKA (reference sequence). The CDR3 runs 16 residues. The CDR3 sequence: CSASALRGGSYNEQFF. The CDR3 bases are TGCAGTGCTAGTGCACTACGGGGGGGTTCCTACAATGAGCAGTTCTTC.

This clonotype appeared a few times. The V call is TRBV5-1, the J call TRBJ1-1; TRBD1 matches 8 bases. The V gene end was trimmed by 4 bases and the J gene end by 7 bases; junction bases not matched to a gene: 6. The length of the CDR3 is 13 residues. Germline V lookup: CDR1 SGHRS, CDR2 YFSETQ. The chain's CDR3 is CASSTDRGGEAFF. CDR3 sequence (DNA): TGCGCCAGCAGCACCGACAGGGGCGGTGAAGCTTTCTTT.

There are a few counts of this clonotype. This chain connects TRBV6-5 to TRBJ1-6; D is undetermined. This CDR3 has 10 residues. Germline CDR1 and CDR2: MNHEY and SVGAGI. Trimming took 10 bases from V and 15 from J, leaving 13 bases between them. In DNA, the CDR3 is TGTGCCACCGGGGAAGGGCACCTCCACTTT. The encoded protein is CATGEGHLHF.

Points on this clonotype: A much larger clone differs from this one at a single base, so this may be a read error. The chain links TRBV15 to TRBJ1-6; a weak D match, TRBD1 (6 bases). This CDR3 contains 17 residues. Per germline, CDR1 LNHNV and CDR2 YYDKDF (reference sequence). DNA for the CDR3: TGTGCCACCAGCAAAACTAACAGGGCATCTTATAAGTCACCCCTCCACTTT. Encoded protein: CATSKTNRASYKSPLHF.

This clonotype was observed a few times. This rearrangement joins TRBV25-1 to TRBJ2-3; 9 bases agree with TRBD1. J gave up 3 bases and V 4 bases, and 8 bases lay outside the gene matches. The germline V gene encodes CDR1 MGHDK and CDR2 SYGVNS. This CDR3 is built from 16 residues. CDR3 sequence (DNA): TGTGCCAGCAGTGCCCCGGGACAGGGATGGACAGATACGCAGTATTTT. Translating gives CASSAPGQGWTDTQYF.

This clonotype has a count of ten or more. The V and J genes are TRBV7-6 and TRBJ1-1; 8 bases agree with TRBD1. V lost 1 base to trimming and J lost 5 bases; unmatched junction nucleotides: 6. Germline V gives CDR1 SGHVS, CDR2 FNYEAQ. This CDR3 region has 15 residues. The CDR3 is CASSLGTGLKTEAFF. CDR3 coding DNA: TGTGCCAGCAGCTTAGGGACAGGGTTAAAGACTGAAGCTTTCTTT.

The sample holds many counts of this clonotype. The chain carries TRBV7-8 and TRBJ2-1; no definite D call. Trimming pared 5 bases from V and 8 bases from J, leaving 13 bases between. The germline V gene has CDR1 SGHVS and CDR2 FQNEAQ. This CDR3 is 13 amino acids long. The CDR3 DNA reads TGTGCCAGCAGCCCTTCCAGAAGCGATGAGCAGTTCTTC. Amino acid sequence: CASSPSRSDEQFF.

This clonotype was recorded a few times. The genes are TRBV13 and TRBJ2-1, with TRBD2 matching 7 bases. The CDR3 is 18 amino acids. CDR1 and CDR2 (germline): PRHDT, FYEKMQ (reference sequence). J was trimmed by 0 bases and V by 2 bases; bases with no gene match: 10. The CDR3 DNA follows: TGTGCCAGCAGCTTAATGGGGGAGGGTGGAATCTCCTACAATGAGCAGTTCTTC. Its protein is CASSLMGEGGISYNEQFF.

The V call is TRBV11-1, the J call TRBJ2-1; D not certain. V was clipped by 4 bases and J by 9 bases, with 10 bases between them. The CDR3 covers 12 residues. CDR1 is SGHAT, CDR2 FQDESV, per germline (reference sequence). CDR3 nucleotides: TGTGCCAGCAGCTCACTTCCCTTTGAGCAGTTCTTC. It specifies CASSSLPFEQFF.

This clonotype was seen a handful of times. V is TRBV5-1 and J is TRBJ2-1, with TRBD1 matching over 10 bases. The junction had 5 bases not matched to a gene; V was cut back by 0 bases and J by 2 bases. The CDR3 loop spans 17 amino acids. Germline V gene sequence: CDR1 SGHRS, CDR2 YFSETQ. The CDR3 region is CASSLERGQGPYNEQFF. DNA for the CDR3: TGCGCCAGCAGCTTGGAGAGGGGACAGGGGCCCTACAATGAGCAGTTCTTC.

There are many counts of this clonotype. The chain uses TRBV6-4 and TRBJ2-3; D may be TRBD2 (5 bases). The CDR3 spans 13 residues. Per the germline V gene, CDR1 is MRHNA and CDR2 is SNTAGT. V lost 2 bases and J 3 bases, leaving 6 bases between the germline ends. For the CDR3, the DNA is TGTGCCAGCAGTGACAGGGAGACAGATACGCAGTATTTT. Its translation is CASSDRETDTQYF.

This chain's CDR3 is CASSLASGTGVYEQYF. As DNA, the CDR3 is TGTGCCAGCAGTTTAGCCTCCGGGACAGGGGTTTACGAGCAGTACTTC. The rearrangement joins TRBV12-3 or TRBV12-4 to TRBJ2-7, with TRBD1 matching over 10 bases. The CDR3 runs 16 residues. V was clipped by 0 bases and J by 4 bases; unmatched bases: 6.

The CDR3 DNA reads TGCGCCAGCAGCCAAGTGGCAGGGGCGTCGGGGACCCAGTACTTC. This gives the protein CASSQVAGASGTQYF. The chain links TRBV4-1 to TRBJ2-5; D may be TRBD1 (6 bases). The CDR3 is 15 amino acids. The germline V gene has CDR1 MGHRA and CDR2 YSYEKL. V was shortened by 1 base and J by 7 bases, with 16 bases between the two germline ends.